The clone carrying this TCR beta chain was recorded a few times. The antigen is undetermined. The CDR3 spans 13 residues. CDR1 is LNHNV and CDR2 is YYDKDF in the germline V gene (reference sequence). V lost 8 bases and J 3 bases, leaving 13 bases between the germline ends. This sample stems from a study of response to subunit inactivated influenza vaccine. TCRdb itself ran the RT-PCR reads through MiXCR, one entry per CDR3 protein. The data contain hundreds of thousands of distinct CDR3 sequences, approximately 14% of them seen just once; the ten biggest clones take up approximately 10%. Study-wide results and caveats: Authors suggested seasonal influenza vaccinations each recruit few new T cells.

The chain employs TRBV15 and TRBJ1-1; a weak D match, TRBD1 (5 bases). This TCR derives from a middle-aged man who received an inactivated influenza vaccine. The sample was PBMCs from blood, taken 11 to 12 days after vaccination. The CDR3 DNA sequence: TGTGCCACCCGTATACTAGGGGACACTGAAGCTTTCTTT. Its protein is CATRILGDTEAFF.